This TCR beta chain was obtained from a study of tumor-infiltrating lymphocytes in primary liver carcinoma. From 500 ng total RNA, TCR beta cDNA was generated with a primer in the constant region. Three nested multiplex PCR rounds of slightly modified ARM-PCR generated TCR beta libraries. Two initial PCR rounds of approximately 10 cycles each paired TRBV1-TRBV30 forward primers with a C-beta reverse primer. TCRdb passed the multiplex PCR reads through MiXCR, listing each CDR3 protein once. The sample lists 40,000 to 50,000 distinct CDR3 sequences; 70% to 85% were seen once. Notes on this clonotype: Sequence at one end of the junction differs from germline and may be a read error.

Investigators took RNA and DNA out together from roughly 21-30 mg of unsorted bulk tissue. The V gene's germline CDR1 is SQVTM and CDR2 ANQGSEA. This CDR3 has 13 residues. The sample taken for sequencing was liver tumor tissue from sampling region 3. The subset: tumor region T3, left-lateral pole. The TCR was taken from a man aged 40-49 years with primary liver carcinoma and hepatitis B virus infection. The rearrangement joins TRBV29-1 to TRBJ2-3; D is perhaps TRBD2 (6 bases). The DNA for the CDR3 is TGCAGCGTTGTTGGGCAGCGGGCAGATACGCAATATTTT. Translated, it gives CSVVGQRADTQYF.